This T cell receptor (beta chain) stems from a study of T-cell memory formation after mild COVID-19 (dated by TCRdb to about 2021). About the full investigation: TCR sequence clusters from the two donors were found to be largely donor specific. Longitudinal TCRalpha and TCRbeta repertoire sequencing tracked T-cell clones expanding and contracting after mild COVID-19 in a couple of donors. Two young, previously healthy adult volunteers, one female and one male, were included in the cohort. Here is what the overall study found, with its caveats: SARS-CoV-2 specificity of the second-wave clones peaking on day 37 was not confirmed. Some responding clones were detected in pre-infection memory, suggesting pre-existing cross-reactive memory T cells joined the SARS-CoV-2 response. Only a couple of mild cases were covered in the study, and larger cohorts including severe cases with pre-infection samples were considered necessary. Clones contracting from day 15 to 85 had balanced CD4/CD8 phenotypes, while a second wave expanding from day 15 to 37 was biased towards CD4+. Contracting CD4+ clones were located mainly in the CM and EM memory subsets, whereas CD8+ clones were found to be enriched in EMRA.

There are a few counts of this clonotype. Its antigen target is currently unknown. No clone much larger than this one lies a single base away; base qualities are absent. CDR1 and CDR2 are drawn from the germline V gene (reference sequence): SEHNR, FQNEAQ. From cysteine to phenylalanine, the CDR3 is 12 amino acids long. Of the read, only the CDR3 DNA is kept; its 36 bases are in frame from base 1. Deletion took 1 base off V and 6 bases off J, with a span of 6 bases between the germline ends. Ficoll-Paque density gradient centrifugation was used to isolate PBMCs. Sequencing relied on an Illumina NovaSeq 6000. Using 5'RACE with constant-segment primers, TCRalpha and TCRbeta cDNA libraries were constructed, with sample barcodes and unique molecular identifiers added in the process. Trizol reagent was used to extract RNA from every sample. The libraries were amplified in two PCR steps, and the second step added a second sample barcode and Illumina TruSeq adapters. The libraries were sequenced on an Illumina NovaSeq using 2 x 150 bp paired-end reads. Per the authors' processing: Reads were demultiplexed and collapsed into UMI-guided consensus sequences with migec v1.2.7. Using mixcr v2.1.11, UMI consensuses were aligned to TRA and TRB V and J templates and then assembled into clonotypes. Clonotypes were classified as expanded or contracted when called significant by both edgeR and NoisET, with noise models trained on biological replicates. For edgeR calls, the thresholds were a false discovery rate-adjusted p below 0.01 and a log2 fold-change of 1. As an exploratory analysis of dynamics, PCA with hierarchical clustering was applied to max-normalized trajectories of the 1000 most abundant clonotypes. Separately sequenced CD4+ and CD8+ repertoires were used to assign a CD4 or CD8 phenotype to each responding clone. TCRdb trimmed the raw reads at Q25, called clones with MiXCR and kept productive beta chains. Identical CDR3 proteins give one entry, which carries the most common genes and DNA. The V and J calls were not made by the authors but by TCRdb's processing. Within this sample are 380,000 or so distinct CDR3 sequences, with approximately 14% of them counted one time only. Around a fifth of the sample goes to the ten largest clones.

Sequenced sample: PBMCs or a T cell subset sorted from them (not recorded which). The TCR sequence derives from a man aged 18 to 29 who had mild COVID-19 (a few samples of this study predate the infection). The sample titles of this study are shuffled in the database, so cell type and time point are left out; the donor was told from shared clones. This receptor chain uses TRBV7-9 and TRBJ1-2, with an unclear D gene assignment. This receptor has the CDR3 CASSLESNGYTF. The DNA sequence reads TGTGCCAGCAGCTTAGAGTCGAATGGCTACACCTTC.